The clone carrying this T cell receptor (beta chain) was seen only a few times. The same CDR3 can be traced to other DNA sequences in this sample. Peripheral blood came from all dose cohorts at three timepoints. The data were obtained in a study of OX40 agonist ivuxolimab in advanced cancers. Study at large: The group had a mean age of roughly 56 years, ranged from about 23 to 79, and was 75% to 85% male. Enrollees could have had prior anti-PD-1, anti-PD-L1 or anti-CTLA-4 therapy, which about 42% had received.

CDR3 length: 13 residues. Germline V CDR1 and CDR2: SGHAT, FQNNGV. Trimming cost V 4 bases and J 1 base, with 7 bases left between them. TCRdb keeps only in-frame clones here, not all; method: immunoSEQ multiplex PCR. The sample has tens of thousands of clones; less than 90% are singletons. Source: CD4+ or CD8+ T cells sorted from blood, taken in a trial of the OX40 agonist ivuxolimab. J is TRBJ1-1 and V is TRBV11-2, with a possible D match to TRBD1 (6 bases). The clonotype comes from an adult with an advanced solid tumor such as melanoma, head and neck, liver or kidney cancer. CDR3 DNA sequence: TGTGCCAGCAGCTCGGACAGGAACACTGAAGCTTTCTTT. Protein product: CASSSDRNTEAFF.